This T cell receptor beta chain was recovered during a study of blood T cell repertoires in COVID-19. Study in general: Acute and convalescent COVID-19 samples came from the United States, Italy and Spain. PBMCs, B-cell-depleted T cells, or T cells were the source of the cDNA or gDNA that made up the material.

This CDR3 is 11 amino acids long. Germline CDR1 reads MNHEY; CDR2 reads SVGAGI. Trimming took 8 bases from V and 2 from J, leaving 6 bases between them. As processed by the authors: Quantification of nucleated cells was approximated via reference gene primer amplification. Here immunoSEQ multiplex PCR was the method, and the copy in TCRdb shows in-frame clones only, minus some. The V and J calls and clone size were taken over from that table, and D and trimming were inferred from the DNA. The sample holds about 120,000 clones, about 85% seen once. The specimen sequenced was peripheral blood. The chain combines TRBV6-5 with TRBJ1-2, with D perhaps TRBD1 (6 bases). The TCR originated in a man aged 80 or over with acute or convalescent COVID-19. The chain's CDR3 is CASGGNYGYTF. The DNA for the CDR3 is TGTGCCAGCGGGGGCAACTATGGCTACACCTTC.